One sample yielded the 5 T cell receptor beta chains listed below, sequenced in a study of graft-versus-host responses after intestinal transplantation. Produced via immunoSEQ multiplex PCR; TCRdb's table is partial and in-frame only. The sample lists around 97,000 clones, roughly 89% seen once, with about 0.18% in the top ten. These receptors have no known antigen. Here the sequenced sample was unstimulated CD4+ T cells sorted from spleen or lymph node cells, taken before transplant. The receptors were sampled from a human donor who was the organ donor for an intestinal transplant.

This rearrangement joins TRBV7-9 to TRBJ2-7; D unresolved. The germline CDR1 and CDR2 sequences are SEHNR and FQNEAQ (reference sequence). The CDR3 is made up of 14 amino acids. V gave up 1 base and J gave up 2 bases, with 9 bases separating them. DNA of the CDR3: TGTGCCAGCAGCTTAGAGACATTAGCCTACGAGCAGTACTTC. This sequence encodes CASSLETLAYEQYF. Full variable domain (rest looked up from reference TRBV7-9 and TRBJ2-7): DTGVSQNPRHKITKRGQNVTFRCDPISEHNRLYWYRQTLGQGPEFLTYFQNEAQLEKSRLLSDRFSAERPKGSFSTLEIQRTEQGDSAMYLCASSLETLAYEQYFGPGTRLTVT.

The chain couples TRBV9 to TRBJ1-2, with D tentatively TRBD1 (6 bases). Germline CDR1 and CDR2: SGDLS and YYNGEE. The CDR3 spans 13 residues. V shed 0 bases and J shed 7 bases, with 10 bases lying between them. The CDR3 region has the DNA TGTGCCAGCAGCGTAGAAGGACAGACTGGCTACACCTTC. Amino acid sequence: CASSVEGQTGYTF.

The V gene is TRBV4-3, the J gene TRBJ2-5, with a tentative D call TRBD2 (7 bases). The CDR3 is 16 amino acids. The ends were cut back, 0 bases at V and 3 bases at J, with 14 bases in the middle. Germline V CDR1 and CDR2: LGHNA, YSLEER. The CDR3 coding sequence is TGCGCCAGCAGCCAAGATCTAGGGGGGGTGGAAGAGACCCAGTACTTC. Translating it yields CASSQDLGGVEETQYF.

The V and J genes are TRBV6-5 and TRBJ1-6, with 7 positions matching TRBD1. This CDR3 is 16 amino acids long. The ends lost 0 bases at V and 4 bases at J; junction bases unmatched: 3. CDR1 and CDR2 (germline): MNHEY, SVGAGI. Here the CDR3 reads CASSYSGQNYNSPLHF. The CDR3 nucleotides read TGTGCCAGCAGTTACTCGGGACAGAATTATAATTCACCCCTCCACTTT.

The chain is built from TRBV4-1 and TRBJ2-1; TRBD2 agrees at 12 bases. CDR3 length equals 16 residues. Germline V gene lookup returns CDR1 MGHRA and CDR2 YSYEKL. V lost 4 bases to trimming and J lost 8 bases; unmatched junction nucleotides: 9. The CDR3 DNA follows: TGCGCCAGCAGCCCCCCTCTAGCGGGGGGGGGCTATGAGCAGTTCTTC. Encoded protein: CASSPPLAGGGYEQFF.